This T cell receptor (beta chain) was captured in a study of T cells in Graves' hyperthyroidism and ophthalmopathy. This clonotype was seen a handful of times. TCR beta CDR3 region amplification was performed from RNA transcripts. The TCR CDR3 first-round RT-PCR relied on the HTBI primer set. TCRdb recomputed calls from the multiplex PCR reads with MiXCR, one row per CDR3 protein. Here the sample spans about 290,000 distinct CDR3 sequences, about an eighth being singletons. It was uncontrolled infection, other autoimmune disease, pregnancy or lactation that excluded patients. Trimming took off 0 bases at V and 6 bases at J, with 14 bases between the two ends. This CDR3 is built from 15 residues. CDR1 and CDR2 from the germline V gene are SGDLS and YYNGEE.

Sequenced: blood. This rearrangement joins TRBV9 to TRBJ2-3, with D tentatively TRBD1 (6 bases). This receptor was obtained from a woman aged 40 to 50 with Graves' hyperthyroidism. CDR3 loop: CASSVGDIPGDTQYF. The CDR3 DNA reads as TGTGCCAGCAGCGTAGGGGACATTCCGGGGGATACGCAGTATTTT.